What follows is one T cell receptor beta chain and its context. Its antigen is as yet unknown. These data are taken from a study of T cells expressing NK-cell markers. Across the study: Underlying the TCR beta repertoires were sorted CD3+CD56+NKG2C+, CD3+CD56+NKG2C- and CD3+CD56-NKG2C+ T cells. Eight donors were sequenced, seven testing HCMV-seropositive and one testing seronegative.

After re-calling the 5' RACE reads, TCRdb lists one entry per CDR3 protein, DNA absent. With approximately 170,000 distinct CDR3 sequences in the sample, the ten largest clones hold roughly 21%. Overall study results and limits: Each of 6 or 7 donors carried dominant NKG2C+ clonotypes accounting for about 1.0-7.5% of CD8+ T cells.

The sample taken for sequencing was blood T cells: a sorted CD56 or NKG2C T cell subset, CD4+ or CD8+ T cells, or bulk PBMC T cells (not recorded which). The origin of this receptor is a man aged 18-75 years in good health.

CDR3 sequence reads: CASSQTYFPYNEQFF. The chain joins TRBV16 to TRBJ2-1. The germline CDR1 and CDR2 sequences are KGHSY and FQNENV. This CDR3 has 15 residues.